This T cell receptor beta chain emerged from a study of T cells after yellow fever vaccination. This clonotype was seen many times. From germline, CDR1 is SGHAT and CDR2 FQNNGV. Between the trimmed V and J ends, which lost 5 bases and 6 bases, there was a span of 16 bases. This CDR3 spans 15 amino acids. TCRdb re-analysed the 5' RACE reads in MiXCR, keeping a single row per CDR3 protein. The sample includes roughly 330,000 distinct CDR3 sequences, 3.5% to 4.5% of them seen just once. This material consisted of PBMCs, taken 5 days after the yellow fever booster vaccination. The clonotype was recovered from a man in his late teens or twenties who received the YFV17D yellow fever vaccine. The chain employs TRBV11-2 and TRBJ2-2, with D perhaps being TRBD1 or TRBD2 (5 bases each). The chain's CDR3 is CASSPGDRGAGELFF. The CDR3, as DNA: TGTGCCAGCAGCCCTGGGGATAGGGGAGCCGGGGAGCTGTTTTTT. The whole variable domain, remainder taken from reference TRBV11-2 and TRBJ2-2, is EAGVAQSPRYKIIEKRQSVAFWCNPISGHATLYWYQQILGQGPKLLIQFQNNGVVDDSQLPKDRFSAERLKGVDSTLKIQPAKLEDSAVYLCASSPGDRGAGELFFGEGSRLTVL.